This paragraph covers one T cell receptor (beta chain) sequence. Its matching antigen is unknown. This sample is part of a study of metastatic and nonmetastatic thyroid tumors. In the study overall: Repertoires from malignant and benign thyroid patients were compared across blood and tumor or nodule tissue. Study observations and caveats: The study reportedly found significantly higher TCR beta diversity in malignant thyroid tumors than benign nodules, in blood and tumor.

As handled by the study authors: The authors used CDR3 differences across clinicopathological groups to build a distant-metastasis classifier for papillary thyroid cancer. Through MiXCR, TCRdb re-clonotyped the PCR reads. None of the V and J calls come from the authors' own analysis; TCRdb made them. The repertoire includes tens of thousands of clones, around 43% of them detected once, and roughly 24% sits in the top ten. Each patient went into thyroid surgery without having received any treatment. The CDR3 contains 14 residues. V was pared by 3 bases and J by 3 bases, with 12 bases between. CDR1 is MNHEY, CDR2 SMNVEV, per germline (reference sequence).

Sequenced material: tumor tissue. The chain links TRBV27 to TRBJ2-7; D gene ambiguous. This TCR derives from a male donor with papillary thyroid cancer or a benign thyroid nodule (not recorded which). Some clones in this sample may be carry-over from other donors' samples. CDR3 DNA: TGTGCCAGCAGTTTCTTATCATCTGGCTACGAGCAGTACTTC. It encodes CASSFLSSGYEQYF.